This T cell receptor (beta chain) was found in a study of blood T cell repertoires in COVID-19. Study background: Donors in the United States, Italy and Spain gave samples during acute or convalescent COVID-19. T cells, B-cell-depleted T cells, or PBMCs supplied cDNA or gDNA.

The germline V gene has CDR1 SGHRS and CDR2 YFSETQ. The CDR3 has 14 amino acids. After removal of 2 bases from V and 10 bases from J, the junction contained 9 bases not matched to a gene. In the authors' methods: From reference gene primer amplification, estimates of nucleated cell counts were derived. The method was immunoSEQ multiplex PCR; TCRdb's version includes in-frame clones alone and lacks a portion of them. V and J calls and clone size are copied from that table; D and trimming were computed from the DNA. Of roughly 410,000 clones listed, about 89% were seen once; the top ten hold approximately 2.4%.

This chain uses TRBV5-1 with TRBJ2-3; 8 positions agree with TRBD1. This receptor was identified in a woman aged 55-70 years with COVID-19, enrolled during active disease. The source material was peripheral blood. CDR3: CASSLLSTQGAQYF. CDR3 sequence (DNA): TGCGCCAGCAGCTTACTATCTACACAGGGGGCGCAGTATTTT.